This T cell receptor beta chain was sequenced during a study of chemoradiotherapy in HPV16-positive cancers (dated by TCRdb to between 2022 and 2023). About the full investigation: Using functional T-cell assays on cells from a couple of HPV16-positive patients, the researchers defined candidate HPV-specific T-cell clones and common TCR motifs. Whether T-cell immunity against the HPV oncoproteins E6 and E7 changes during chemoradiotherapy and whether survival is affected by this immunity were examined in the study. TCR repertoires from 86 patients with HPV-related cancers were then used to track the candidate HPV-specific TCRs and motifs. The investigation overall reported the following: Among HPV16-positive patients, expansion of HPV-responsive T cells during chemoradiotherapy was associated with better recurrence-free survival. Expansion of candidate HPV-specific clones and E7-related TCR motifs was observed in the tumor microenvironment during treatment, whereas no such expansion was observed for non-HPV-specific T cells. The functional definition of HPV-specific T cells was derived from only a couple of HPV16-positive patients, and the survival association was reported for HPV16-positive patients.

The CDR3 runs 13 residues from the cysteine to the phenylalanine. CDR3 DNA is the only sequence kept; it has 39 bases, read in frame from the first base. CDR1 and CDR2 are read off the germline V gene as SNHLY and FYNNEI. V sheds 6 bases and J sheds 7 bases, leaving 16 bases between their ends. The library relied on the immunoSEQ multiplex PCR assay. This immuneACCESS table, as held by TCRdb, lists in-frame sequences with V and J called but not all clones. Of the missing ones, under half trace to an unresolved V gene in checked studies; the others have no known cause. In all, the sample holds about 16,000 clones, and approximately 70% of those were seen once. Of the sample, less than 9.5% is held by the ten largest clones. In the case of this clone: This receptor's antigen is unknown. No much larger clone exists at a distance of one base, and base qualities are not known.

Because repertoires were sampled repeatedly during chemoradiotherapy, clonal expansion in the tumor microenvironment could be followed. Sequencing used tumor tissue, obtained from a patient who underwent chemoradiotherapy. The chain is assembled from TRBV2 and TRBJ2-7; TRBD2 could be the D gene, as 5 bases match. This receptor was identified in a human donor with HPV-associated anogenital cancer. CDR3 sequence: CASSPGNSGEQYF. Read as DNA, the sequence is TGTGCCAGCAGCCCCGGGAACTCGGGGGAGCAGTACTTC.